The entry that follows covers one TCR beta chain sequence. Its cognate antigen is unknown. One end of the junction varies from germline; a read error may be responsible. Repertoires were generated with immunoSEQ multiplex PCR, while TCRdb's copy carries only in-frame clones and drops some. The sample holds 75,000 to 100,000 clones; over 85% are singletons and the top ten take approximately 0.6%. This record belongs to a study of a mutant IDH1 vaccine in newly diagnosed glioma. Study overall: Mean patient age was around 40 years; approximately 62% were male and about 40% female. Radiotherapy, temozolomide, or both had been given previously, and both were given to most.

Time point given: baseline, week 1 (first vaccination visit). The treatment is: pre-vaccination baseline after standard-of-care therapy. The study, taken as a whole, reports: Pseudoprogression seemed unrelated to changes in top peripheral T cell clonotypes. Induction of immune responses by the vaccine occurred in about 92% of patients.

This TCR was recovered from a woman in her fifties or sixties with glioma. Sequencing used PBMCs, obtained from a glioma patient treated with radiotherapy, temozolomide or both.

The CDR3 bases are TGTGCTTGGAGCCAGGGCCCCAATCAGCCCCAGCATTTT. As protein: CAWSQGPNQPQHF. The chain carries TRBV30 and TRBJ1-5; possibly TRBD1 for D (5 bases). The germline V gene encodes CDR1 GTSNPN and CDR2 SVGIG (reference sequence). The length of the CDR3 is 13 residues.